This passage covers 22 T cell receptor beta chains from one sample sequenced in a study of cytomegalovirus exposure and HLA in healthy donors. Vbeta (60) and Jbeta (13) primers were used in the PCR. The assay was immunoSEQ multiplex PCR, and TCRdb's table has in-frame clones only and misses some. The repertoire holds approximately 150,000 clones, with roughly four fifths as singletons. The source material was PBMCs. The receptor source for this set is a man aged 45-65 years in good health and CMV-seropositive.

The V gene is TRBV18, the J gene TRBJ1-1, with 12 bases identical to TRBD1. V lost 5 bases and J lost 7; bases outside the gene matches: 5. The CDR3 covers 14 residues. Germline V gene data show CDR1 as KGHSH and CDR2 as LQKENI. The CDR3 protein is CASSTGQGAIEAFF. CDR3 sequence (DNA): TGTGCCAGCTCAACGGGACAGGGGGCTATTGAAGCTTTCTTT.

This chain joins TRBV19 and TRBJ1-2; D is possibly TRBD1 (6 bases). Germline V gene sequence: CDR1 LNHDA, CDR2 SQIVND (reference sequence). With 5 bases removed from V and 3 bases from J, the gap between germline ends came to 10 bases. The CDR3 contains 13 residues. The CDR3 sequence is CASSVQGDYGYTF. CDR3 DNA sequence: TGTGCCAGTAGTGTACAGGGAGACTATGGCTACACCTTC.

About this clone itself: Germline and junction disagree at one end, which may indicate a read error. The CDR3 DNA reads as TGTTCCAGCAGCTGGGGAGGGCCCGGGGGGCACAATGAGCAGTTCTTC. It codes for CSSSWGGPGGHNEQFF. The chain joins TRBV7-9 to TRBJ2-1, with a weak D call TRBD2 (7 bases). Germline values: CDR1 SEHNR, CDR2 FQNEAQ (reference sequence). This CDR3 has 16 residues. The full variable domain, in which reference TRBV7-9 and TRBJ2-1 provide the parts outside the CDR3, is DTGVSQNPRHKITKRGQNVTFRCDPISEHNRLYWYRQTLGQGPEFLTYFQNEAQLEKSRLLSDRFSAERPKGSFSTLEIQRTEQGDSAMYLCSSSWGGPGGHNEQFFGPGTRLTVL.

On this clone: The junction does not match germline at one end; this may be a read error. CDR3 DNA: TGTGCCAGCAGGGCGGGGGCCAACGTCCCGACTTTC. It is translated as CASRAGANVPTF. The rearrangement uses TRBV2 and TRBJ2-6, with D perhaps TRBD2 (7 bases). CDR3 length equals 12 residues. Germline V gene sequence: CDR1 SNHLY, CDR2 FYNNEI.

The CDR3: CASSSSTGATNEKLFF. Written as DNA, the CDR3 is TGTGCCAGCAGCTCCAGTACAGGGGCGACTAATGAAAAACTGTTTTTT. The chain is built from TRBV7-2 and TRBJ1-4; 7 bases are shared with TRBD1. From germline, CDR1 is SGHTA and CDR2 FQGNSA. Germline trimming cut 4 bases from V and 2 bases from J; bases unmatched to any gene: 7. The CDR3 sequence is 16 residues long.

V and J are TRBV30 and TRBJ1-2, with 12 bases that match TRBD1. Germline CDR1 and CDR2: GTSNPN and SVGIG (reference sequence). With V trimmed by 4 bases and J by 7 bases, 7 bases remained unmatched. The CDR3 runs 14 residues. The CDR3 DNA follows: TGTGCCTGGACCCCGGGACAGGGGGCGCGTGGCTACACCTTC. Translating it yields CAWTPGQGARGYTF.

This clone was seen a handful of times. This sequence joins TRBV7-2 and TRBJ1-5; 9 bases align to TRBD1. Germline lookup yields CDR1 SGHTA and CDR2 FQGNSA. The length of the CDR3 is 13 residues. Unmatched junction bases numbered 5, after V lost 5 bases and J lost 9 bases. CDR3 in DNA: TGTGCCAGCAGCCGGACAGGGGCCGGGCCCCAGCATTTT. Amino acid sequence: CASSRTGAGPQHF.

The chain carries TRBV19 and TRBJ1-5, with a tentative D call TRBD1 (6 bases). Trimming took 8 bases from V and 7 from J, leaving 15 bases between them. This CDR3 contains 13 residues. Germline loops: CDR1 LNHDA, CDR2 SQIVND (reference sequence). CDR3 protein: CASSTGNRQPQHF. As DNA, the CDR3 is TGTGCCAGTTCCACAGGGAATCGGCAGCCCCAGCATTTT.

Worth noting for this clone: The junction and the germline gene differ at one end; a read error may be behind it. V is TRBV7-7 and J is TRBJ2-2; 7 nucleotides agree with TRBD1. CDR1 and CDR2 (germline): SSHAT, FNYEAQ (reference sequence). The CDR3 loop spans 13 amino acids. Written as DNA, the CDR3 is TGTGCTAGCAGCTTCGACAGGGCCGGGGAGCTGTTTTTT. It yields the protein CASSFDRAGELFF.

V usage is TRBV5-1 and J usage is TRBJ1-6, with TRBD1 matching over 7 bases. This CDR3 is built from 15 residues. Germline V lookup: CDR1 SGHRS, CDR2 YFSETQ. Trimming cost V 3 bases and J 2 bases; bases outside gene matches: 2. The CDR3 reads CASSSDRAYNSPLHF. The CDR3 region has the DNA TGCGCCAGCAGCTCAGACAGGGCCTATAATTCACCCCTCCACTTT.

The chain couples TRBV6-5 to TRBJ1-5; D gene unclear. CDR1 and CDR2 from the germline V gene are MNHEY and SVGAGI. V was clipped by 7 bases and J by 7 bases, with 14 bases between them. The length of the CDR3 is 13 residues. Written as DNA, the CDR3 is TGTGCCAGCACCGACCGAGGGTTCCAGCCCCAGCATTTT. This translates into CASTDRGFQPQHF.

The V call is TRBV2, the J call TRBJ2-7; 11 bases map to TRBD2. Germline assignment: CDR1 SNHLY and CDR2 FYNNEI. The CDR3 length is 15 residues. V lost 6 bases, J lost 6 bases, and 10 bases stayed unmatched. CDR3 in DNA: TGTGCCAGCAGAACCACTAGCGGGAGTGTAGGCGAGCAGTACTTC. It translates to CASRTTSGSVGEQYF.

V and J are TRBV7-9 and TRBJ1-2; D not certain. The CDR3 covers 12 residues. V lost 5 bases, J lost 4 bases, and 8 bases lay in between. Germline CDR1 is SEHNR and CDR2 is FQNEAQ (reference sequence). DNA for the CDR3: TGTGCCAGCAGCGCGAAACCCTATGGCTACACCTTC. This sequence encodes CASSAKPYGYTF.

This chain joins TRBV7-2 and TRBJ2-2; 12 bases line up with TRBD2. Germline-derived CDR1 and CDR2 are SGHTA and FQGNSA. This CDR3 contains 17 residues. The ends lost 2 bases at V and 5 bases at J; junction bases unmatched: 6. In nucleotides, the CDR3 is TGTGCCAGCAGCTTATCTAGCGGGAGGGTTGGTACCGGGGAGCTGTTTTTT. This translates into CASSLSSGRVGTGELFF.

This clone was seen a few times. J is TRBJ1-1 and V is TRBV6-5; D gene unclear. Trimming pared 2 bases from V and 1 base from J, leaving 5 bases between. Germline loops: CDR1 MNHEY, CDR2 SVGAGI. This CDR3 is 13 amino acids long. CDR3 amino acids: CASSYAGNTEAFF. The DNA for the CDR3 is TGTGCCAGCAGTTACGCAGGGAACACTGAAGCTTTCTTT.

The rearrangement uses TRBV15 and TRBJ1-1, with 10 positions matching TRBD1. Germline V gene sequence: CDR1 LNHNV, CDR2 YYDKDF (reference sequence). J lost 5 bases, V lost 3 bases, and 3 bases had no gene match. The CDR3 covers 14 residues. Here the CDR3 reads CATSRDRGGTEAFF. CDR3 DNA: TGTGCCACCAGCAGGGACAGGGGGGGGACTGAAGCTTTCTTT.

Here the CDR3 DNA reads TGTGCCAGCAGCGCCCAGGGAAACACCGGGGAGCTGTTTTTT. Translated: CASSAQGNTGELFF. This chain connects TRBV9 to TRBJ2-2; tentatively, D is TRBD1 (5 bases). Germline CDR1 reads SGDLS; CDR2 reads YYNGEE. V lost 3 bases to trimming and J lost 2 bases, with 8 bases between them. The CDR3 has 14 residues.

This sequence joins TRBV5-6 and TRBJ2-3; D perhaps matches TRBD2 (5 bases). The length of the CDR3 is 14 residues. Trimming took 2 bases from V and 2 from J, leaving 9 bases between them. CDR1 and CDR2 from the germline V gene are SGHDT and YYEEEE. CDR3 bases: TGTGCCAGCAGCTTCTGGAGGTACACAGATACGCAGTATTTT. This codes for CASSFWRYTDTQYF.

The chain has TRBV29-1 and TRBJ1-2; 7 positions match TRBD1. The CDR3 is made up of 12 amino acids. Looked up from germline, CDR1 is SQVTM and CDR2 is ANQGSEA. Germline trimming cut 7 bases from V and 2 bases from J; bases unmatched to any gene: 4. CDR3 protein: CSATGENYGYTF. The DNA for the CDR3 is TGCAGCGCTACAGGGGAGAACTATGGCTACACCTTC.

The chain combines TRBV4-2 with TRBJ2-1, with 9 bases lining up with TRBD2. This CDR3 is 18 amino acids long. Trimming removed 0 bases from V and 0 bases from J; junction bases left unmatched: 6. Looked up from germline, CDR1 is LGHNA and CDR2 is YNFKEQ. The CDR3, as DNA: TGTGCCAGCAGCCAAGATCGGAGCGGGGGGCCCTCCTACAATGAGCAGTTCTTC. It codes for CASSQDRSGGPSYNEQFF.

This chain uses TRBV6-1 with TRBJ1-2, with D possibly matching TRBD1 (6 bases). CDR1 MNHNS and CDR2 SASEGT come from the germline V gene. CDR3 length: 14 amino acids. The V gene lost 2 bases and the J gene lost 4 bases, with 11 bases spanning the gap. CDR3 in DNA: TGTGCCAGCAGTGAATTGGGGACATCCTATGGCTACACCTTC. Its translation is CASSELGTSYGYTF.

J is TRBJ1-2 and V is TRBV29-1, with D possibly TRBD1 on 6 matching bases. Germline CDR1 SQVTM, CDR2 ANQGSEA. Trimming shortened V by 7 bases and J by 2 bases, and 11 bases separated the two germline ends. This CDR3 has 12 residues. CDR3 residues: CSALTGNYGYTF. The CDR3 coding sequence is TGCAGCGCATTAACAGGGAACTATGGCTACACCTTC.